These 9 T cell receptor beta chains were sequenced from one sample in a study of T cells in Graves' hyperthyroidism and ophthalmopathy. The TCR beta CDR3 regions underwent amplification using RNA transcripts as the source. First-round RT-PCR targeting the TCR CDR3 was performed with the HTBI primer set. TCRdb fed the multiplex PCR reads into MiXCR, producing one record per CDR3 protein. The table records a few hundred thousand distinct CDR3 sequences, around 14% of them present only once. Sequencing used blood. The source is a woman aged 25-40 years with Graves' hyperthyroidism.

This clonotype has at least ten counts. The rearrangement uses TRBV30 and TRBJ2-1; 10 bases are a match to TRBD2. The CDR3 extends over 15 amino acids. Germline assignment: CDR1 GTSNPN and CDR2 SVGIG (reference sequence). Unmatched junction bases numbered 4, after V lost 2 bases and J lost 3 bases. CDR3: CAWSLAGVSYNEQFF. The CDR3 DNA sequence: TGTGCCTGGAGTCTAGCGGGAGTAAGCTACAATGAGCAGTTCTTC.

This clonotype has only a few counts. J is TRBJ2-3 and V is TRBV24-1; D may be TRBD2 (5 bases). The V end was cut by 4 bases, the J end by 8 bases, with 12 bases between. CDR1 is KGHDR, CDR2 SFDVKD, per germline. This CDR3 region has 13 residues. The CDR3 loop is CATSDQLGGTQYF. Written as DNA, the CDR3 is TGTGCCACCAGTGACCAACTAGGTGGTACGCAGTATTTT.

This clonotype was counted many times. V usage is TRBV7-6 and J usage is TRBJ1-1; 9 positions agree with TRBD1. J was trimmed by 4 bases and V by 1 base; bases with no gene match: 4. This CDR3 is built from 15 residues. Germline-derived CDR1 and CDR2 are SGHVS and FNYEAQ. The CDR3 is CASSLGGQGSTEAFF. CDR3 sequence (DNA): TGTGCCAGCAGCTTAGGGGGACAGGGTAGCACTGAAGCTTTCTTT.

The chain employs TRBV7-9 and TRBJ2-7; 11 bases match TRBD2. The CDR3 is 18 residues long. The germline gives CDR1 SEHNR, CDR2 FQNEAQ (reference sequence). V gave up 5 bases and J gave up 0 bases; unmatched junction bases: 12. CDR3 in amino acids: CASSPGFGTSGSSYEQYF. For the CDR3, the DNA is TGTGCCAGCAGCCCAGGGTTCGGGACTAGCGGAAGCTCCTACGAGCAGTACTTC.

This clonotype has only a few counts. The CDR3 is CASSEFAGHTDTQYF. The DNA for the CDR3 is TGTGCCAGCAGTGAATTTGCGGGACACACAGATACGCAGTATTTT. The chain carries TRBV25-1 and TRBJ2-3; D is tentatively TRBD1 or TRBD2 (6 bases each). The CDR3 totals 15 residues. Germline V gene lookup returns CDR1 MGHDK and CDR2 SYGVNS. Trimming shortened V by 1 base and J by 2 bases, and 10 bases separated the two germline ends.

J is TRBJ1-1 and V is TRBV15, with D unclear. The CDR3 totals 15 residues. V was pared by 3 bases and J by 5 bases, with 16 bases between. The germline CDR1 and CDR2 sequences are LNHNV and YYDKDF (reference sequence). The CDR3: CATSSTVKVYTEAFF. In DNA, the CDR3 is TGTGCCACCAGCAGTACCGTGAAGGTGTATACTGAAGCTTTCTTT.

In its sample, this clonotype was seen many times. The chain has TRBV28 and TRBJ2-7, with D perhaps matching TRBD1 (6 bases). Germline V CDR1 and CDR2: MDHEN, SYDVKM. V lost 2 bases to trimming and J lost 4 bases, with 21 bases between them. This CDR3 has 17 residues. The CDR3 reads CASSLPSGQGTRYEQYF. CDR3 DNA sequence: TGTGCCAGCAGTTTACCCTCCGGGCAGGGGACGAGGTACGAGCAGTACTTC. The whole variable domain, filled in from reference TRBV28 and TRBJ2-7, reads DVKVTQSSRYLVKRTGEKVFLECVQDMDHENMFWYRQDPGLGLRLIYFSYDVKMKEKGDIPEGYSVSREKKERFSLILESASTNQTSMYLCASSLPSGQGTRYEQYFGPGTRLTVT.

This clonotype showed up many times. V is TRBV27 and J is TRBJ2-3; D is ambiguous. Germline V gene data show CDR1 as MNHEY and CDR2 as SMNVEV (reference sequence). There are 13 residues in the CDR3. Between the trimmed V and J ends, which lost 6 bases and 1 base, there was a span of 8 bases. CDR3 region: CASRKLGTDTQYF. The CDR3 DNA follows: TGTGCCAGCAGAAAGTTGGGCACAGATACGCAGTATTTT.

The chain uses TRBV4-1 and TRBJ2-1; 8 bases are a match to TRBD2. With V trimmed by 1 base and J by 5 bases, 4 bases remained unmatched. The CDR3 extends over 15 amino acids. Germline-derived CDR1 and CDR2 are MGHRA and YSYEKL. The CDR3 coding sequence is TGCGCCAGCAGCCAAGTCAGCGGGAGCCACAATGAGCAGTTCTTC. Translated, it gives CASSQVSGSHNEQFF.